This T cell receptor (beta chain) was identified during a study of CD8+CD57+ T cells in acquired aplastic anemia. Study in general: Sorting CD4+ and CD8+ cells gave DNA averaging 3.2 ug. The study's findings and limits: A significant difference in CD8+ Simpson's diversity between patients and controls was not found. It was found that almost 30 CD8+ CDR3 sequences were shared between patients and controls.

This clonotype was detected many times. What it binds is unknown. Trimming took off 1 base at V and 5 bases at J, with 14 bases between the two ends. This CDR3 contains 15 residues. The germline V gene has CDR1 LNHDA and CDR2 SQIVND (reference sequence). TCR beta VDJ and CDR3 profiling used genomic DNA as template. Using its own MiXCR run on the reads, TCRdb lists one record per CDR3 protein. Here the sample spans 300,000 or so distinct CDR3 sequences, about 56% being singletons. This receptor was identified in a human donor with severe aplastic anemia or a healthy control (not recorded which). Sequenced material: sorted CD4+, CD8+, or CD8+CD57+ T cells (not recorded which) from PBMCs. This chain uses TRBV19 with TRBJ2-5; no reliable D call. The CDR3 DNA is TGTGCCAGTAGTATAGGCCCGGGTGCCTTGGAGACCCAGTACTTC. This encodes CASSIGPGALETQYF.